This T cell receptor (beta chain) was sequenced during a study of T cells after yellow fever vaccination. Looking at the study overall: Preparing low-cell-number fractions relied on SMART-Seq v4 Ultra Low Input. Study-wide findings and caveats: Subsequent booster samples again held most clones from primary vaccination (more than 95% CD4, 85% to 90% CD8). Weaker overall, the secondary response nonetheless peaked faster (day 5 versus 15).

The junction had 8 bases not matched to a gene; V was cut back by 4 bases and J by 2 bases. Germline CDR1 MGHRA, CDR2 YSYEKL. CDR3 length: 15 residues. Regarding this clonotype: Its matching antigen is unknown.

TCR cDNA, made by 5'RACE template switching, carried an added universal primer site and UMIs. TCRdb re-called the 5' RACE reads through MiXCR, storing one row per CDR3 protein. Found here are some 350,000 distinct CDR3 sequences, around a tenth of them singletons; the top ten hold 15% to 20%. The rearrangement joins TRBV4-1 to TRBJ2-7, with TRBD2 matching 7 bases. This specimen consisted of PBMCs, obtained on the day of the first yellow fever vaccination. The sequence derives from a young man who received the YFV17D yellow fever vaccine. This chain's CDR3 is CASSPTLAAAYEQYF. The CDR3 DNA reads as TGCGCCAGCAGCCCTACCCTAGCGGCTGCCTACGAGCAGTACTTC.